These 21 T cell receptor beta chains share one sample of origin, sequenced in a study of technical replicates of blood from several donors (dated by TCRdb to about 2017). Libraries were prepared through the immunoSEQ multiplex PCR assay. TCRdb mirrors the immuneACCESS table, restricted to in-frame sequences. Some clones are absent from its copies; in checked studies, under half trace to an unresolved V gene, and the reason for the others is unknown. The table for this sample lists some 60,000 clones; just under 95% of them were counted only once. The ten largest clones capture 3% of the sample. Sequencing input: PBMCs. These receptors originate from a human donor in good health. Some clones in this sample may be carry-over from other donors' samples.

The chain is built from TRBV10-3 and TRBJ2-5; TRBD1 matches 8 bases. V gave up 5 bases and J gave up 5 bases; unmatched junction bases: 4. Looked up from germline, CDR1 is ENHRY and CDR2 is SYGVKD. The CDR3 covers 13 residues. The CDR3 region is CAISTQGAETQYF. CDR3 in DNA: TGTGCCATCAGTACCCAGGGGGCTGAGACCCAGTACTTC.

The rearrangement joins TRBV5-1 to TRBJ2-2; D not certain. There are 14 residues in the CDR3. V was trimmed by 0 bases and J by 2 bases, leaving 5 bases between them. Germline assignment: CDR1 SGHRS and CDR2 YFSETQ. CDR3 in amino acids: CASSLAVNTGELFF. DNA of the CDR3: TGCGCCAGCAGCTTGGCGGTAAACACCGGGGAGCTGTTTTTT.

The chain employs TRBV6-5 and TRBJ1-5; TRBD1 matches at 10 bases. The junction had 3 bases not matched to a gene; V was cut back by 4 bases and J by 6 bases. The CDR3 is 14 amino acids. Germline V CDR1 and CDR2: MNHEY, SVGAGI. In DNA, the CDR3 is TGTGCCAGCAGTTTGACAGGGGGCTCTCAGCCCCAGCATTTT. Protein product: CASSLTGGSQPQHF.

This chain links TRBV10-3 with TRBJ1-5; maybe TRBD1 (6 bases). The germline V and J ends were trimmed by 4 bases and 4 bases, with 11 bases remaining between them. This CDR3 has 14 residues. From germline, CDR1 is ENHRY and CDR2 SYGVKD. As DNA, the CDR3 is TGTGCCATCAGTGCTGAACAGGGAAATCAGCCCCAGCATTTT. This translates into CAISAEQGNQPQHF.

The chain employs TRBV6-1 and TRBJ1-5; 9 bases are a match to TRBD1. The CDR3 covers 13 residues. Germline trimming cut 7 bases from V and 5 bases from J; bases unmatched to any gene: 3. Germline V gene lookup returns CDR1 MNHNS and CDR2 SASEGT. The CDR3 reads CASTGQGYQPQHF. CDR3 bases: TGTGCCAGCACGGGACAGGGTTATCAGCCCCAGCATTTT.

J is TRBJ1-4 and V is TRBV18, with D tentatively TRBD1 (5 bases). Per germline, CDR1 KGHSH and CDR2 LQKENI. This CDR3 contains 12 residues. Between the trimmed V and J ends, which lost 8 bases and 3 bases, there was a span of 7 bases. The DNA for the CDR3 is TGTGCCAGCACGACAGCTAATGAAAAACTGTTTTTT. Its translation is CASTTANEKLFF.

This clone occurred once. The V and J genes are TRBV7-9 and TRBJ2-7, with TRBD1 identical over 8 bases. V lost 8 bases, J lost 3 bases, and 12 bases stayed unmatched. The CDR3 runs 15 residues. Germline V gene data show CDR1 as SEHNR and CDR2 as FQNEAQ (reference sequence). The CDR3 reads CASSPPPTGDYEQYF. DNA of the CDR3: TGTGCCAGCTCACCCCCGCCGACAGGGGACTACGAGCAGTACTTC.

This chain joins TRBV12-5 and TRBJ2-5; D ambiguous. From germline, CDR1 is LGHNT and CDR2 FRNRAP. The V gene lost 5 bases and the J gene lost 3 bases, with 4 bases spanning the gap. The CDR3 sequence is 11 residues long. CDR3: CASGNKETQYF. CDR3 bases: TGTGCTAGTGGTAATAAAGAGACCCAGTACTTC.

This chain uses TRBV28 with TRBJ1-5, with D perhaps matching TRBD1 (5 bases). The length of the CDR3 is 14 residues. Trimming cost V 6 bases and J 2 bases, with 11 bases left between them. In germline, CDR1 is MDHEN, CDR2 SYDVKM. The CDR3 sequence: CASRQTEGNQPQHF. The DNA of the CDR3 is TGTGCCAGCAGACAGACAGAAGGCAATCAGCCCCAGCATTTT.

This clone appeared once. V and J are TRBV29-1 and TRBJ2-5, with 14 nucleotides matching TRBD2. V trimming: 6 bases; J trimming: 5 bases; junction bases outside the gene matches: 11. Per germline, CDR1 SQVTM and CDR2 ANQGSEA. The CDR3 totals 16 residues. DNA of the CDR3: TGCAGCGTCGGAGGACTAGCGGGGGGACGAGGGGAGACCCAGTACTTC. Translated: CSVGGLAGGRGETQYF.

The V call is TRBV15, the J call TRBJ2-4; 8 bases line up with TRBD1. This CDR3 region has 15 residues. The J segment lost 8 bases and the V segment lost 1 base, leaving 7 bases of the junction unmatched. CDR1 and CDR2 from the germline V gene are LNHNV and YYDKDF (reference sequence). This CDR3 is CATSRGRQGIDIQYF. DNA of the CDR3: TGTGCCACCAGCAGAGGGCGACAGGGGATCGACATTCAGTACTTC.

V and J are TRBV4-2 and TRBJ2-2, with 9 bases matching TRBD1. Germline CDR1 LGHNA, CDR2 YNFKEQ. Losses at the gene ends were 3 bases for V and 6 bases for J; bases not matched to a gene: 8. This CDR3 comprises 16 residues. CDR3 DNA sequence: TGTGCCAGCAGCCACTCCGGGACAGGGCTGTCCGGGGAGCTGTTTTTT. This translates into CASSHSGTGLSGELFF.

The rearrangement joins TRBV13 to TRBJ2-7; 10 positions agree with TRBD2. Germline CDR1 PRHDT, CDR2 FYEKMQ (reference sequence). With 8 bases clipped from V and 6 bases from J, the junction kept 10 bases outside the gene matches. The CDR3 spans 14 residues. The DNA of the CDR3 is TGTGCCAGCGGCCGTGAGCGGGAGGGCGTCGAGCAGTACTTC. This codes for CASGREREGVEQYF.

This chain joins TRBV27 and TRBJ2-3; maybe TRBD2 (6 bases). This CDR3 has 15 amino acids. Germline V lookup: CDR1 MNHEY, CDR2 SMNVEV (reference sequence). V dropped 1 base and J dropped 6 bases, with 14 bases sitting between them. The CDR3 DNA follows: TGTGCCAGCAGTTTATGGGGCGGGGAGTTCGATACGCAGTATTTT. Amino acids: CASSLWGGEFDTQYF.

V gene TRBV12-5 combines with J gene TRBJ2-2, with 10 bases that match TRBD2. This CDR3 has 18 amino acids. Trimming removed 0 bases from V and 0 bases from J; junction bases left unmatched: 4. CDR1 is LGHNT, CDR2 FRNRAP, per germline. In nucleotides, the CDR3 is TGTGCTAGTGGTTTGGTTCTAGCGGGAGACTCGAACACCGGGGAGCTGTTTTTT. This gives the protein CASGLVLAGDSNTGELFF. Combining the CDR3 with reference TRBV12-5 and TRBJ2-2 gives the whole variable domain DARVTQTPRHKVTEMGQEVTMRCQPILGHNTVFWYRQTMMQGLELLAYFRNRAPLDDSGMPKDRFSAEMPDATLATLKIQPSEPRDSAVYFCASGLVLAGDSNTGELFFGEGSRLTVL.

The chain joins TRBV11-2 to TRBJ2-1; D is unresolved. The germline gives CDR1 SGHAT, CDR2 FQNNGV. This CDR3 comprises 11 residues. V lost 1 base, J lost 8 bases, and 3 bases lay in between. The CDR3 DNA is TGTGCCAGCAGCTTAGCTTATGAGCAGTTCTTC. This gives the protein CASSLAYEQFF.

This rearrangement joins TRBV7-2 to TRBJ1-4; possibly TRBD1 for D (5 bases). Germline lookup yields CDR1 SGHTA and CDR2 FQGNSA. V was clipped by 4 bases and J by 9 bases, with 12 bases between them. The CDR3 runs to 13 residues. The CDR3 here is CASSSQGGQKLFF. Written as DNA, the CDR3 is TGTGCCAGCAGCTCGCAGGGTGGCCAAAAACTGTTTTTT.

The J gene is TRBJ1-2, the V gene TRBV28; D is unclear. Germline CDR1 and CDR2: MDHEN and SYDVKM. The V gene lost 6 bases and the J gene lost 5 bases, with 7 bases spanning the gap. The CDR3 runs to 11 residues. CDR3 residues: CASRREYGYTF. The CDR3 region has the DNA TGTGCCAGCAGAAGAGAATATGGCTACACCTTC.

This clone was recorded once. V is TRBV11-2 and J is TRBJ2-2; tentatively, D is TRBD2 (5 bases). The CDR3 has 19 amino acids. Germline loops: CDR1 SGHAT, CDR2 FQNNGV. V was shortened by 0 bases and J by 3 bases, with 20 bases between the two germline ends. The CDR3 DNA reads TGTGCCAGCAGCTTAGACCTCTTTATCGGCGGAGGTTACACCGGGGAGCTGTTTTTT. Amino acids: CASSLDLFIGGGYTGELFF.

The rearrangement links TRBV7-3 to TRBJ2-6, with 11 bases identical to TRBD1. The CDR3 has 16 residues. The V gene end was trimmed by 4 bases and the J gene end by 5 bases; junction bases not matched to a gene: 4. Per the germline V gene, CDR1 is SGHTA and CDR2 is FQGTGA. CDR3: CASSSRTGGWANVLTF. In nucleotides, the CDR3 is TGTGCCAGCAGCTCAAGGACAGGGGGCTGGGCCAACGTCCTGACTTTC.

The rearrangement links TRBV5-1 to TRBJ1-1; 7 bases match TRBD1. The germline V gene encodes CDR1 SGHRS and CDR2 YFSETQ. The length of the CDR3 is 15 residues. Losses at the gene ends were 3 bases for V and 3 bases for J; bases not matched to a gene: 8. Here the CDR3 reads CASSWGVGQHTEAFF. In DNA, the CDR3 is TGCGCCAGCAGCTGGGGGGTGGGACAGCACACTGAAGCTTTCTTT.